The rows below give T cell receptor beta chains drawn from one sample of a study of cytomegalovirus exposure and HLA in healthy donors. Sequenced by immunoSEQ multiplex PCR; TCRdb stores in-frame clones only, minus some. Of approximately 99,000 clones in the sample, approximately 96% are singletons; the top ten hold 0.67%. The specimen sequenced was PBMCs. These receptors were taken from a woman aged 18-35 years in good health and CMV-seronegative. The CDR3 runs from the conserved cysteine through the conserved F or W. D genes are given only for firm matches. The size of a clone is reported for some rows only, either as once, few or many, or as a class for expanded clones.

CDR3	DNA	size	D	V	J
CASIQDRGVTEAFF	TGTGCCAGCATCCAGGACAGGGGTGTTACTGAAGCTTTCTTT	.	TRBD1	TRBV6-6	TRBJ1-1
CASSPGTGQGYGYTF	TGTGCCAGCTCACCGGGTACCGGACAGGGCTATGGCTACACCTTC	.	TRBD1	TRBV18	TRBJ1-2
CASMSGQGIWKLFF	TGCGCCAGCATGTCGGGACAGGGGATATGGAAACTGTTTTTT	.	TRBD1	TRBV10-2	TRBJ1-4
CASSTDRGYEQFF	TGTGCCAGTAGTACGGACAGGGGCTATGAGCAGTTCTTC	.	TRBD1	TRBV19	TRBJ2-1
CASSKRQDHEKLFF	TGTGCCAGTAGTAAACGACAGGATCATGAAAAACTGTTTTTT	.	.	TRBV19	TRBJ1-4
CASSVGQAYNEQFF	TGTGCCAGCAGCGTGGGACAGGCCTACAATGAGCAGTTCTTC	once	TRBD1	TRBV5-6	TRBJ2-1
CASSYSGGGLPGELFF	TGTGCCAGCAGTTACTCCGGGGGGGGCCTCCCCGGGGAGCTGTTTTTT	.	TRBD2	TRBV6-5	TRBJ2-2
CASRDPTGPGYTF	TGTGCCAGCCGCGACCCGACAGGGCCTGGCTACACCTTC	.	TRBD1	TRBV28	TRBJ1-2
CASRDRDSFFDTQYF	TGTGCCAGCAGAGACAGGGACTCGTTTTTTGATACGCAGTATTTT	.	.	TRBV25-1	TRBJ2-3
CASSWTGSPSPLHF	TGTGCCAGCAGCTGGACAGGGTCTCCCTCACCCCTCCACTTT	.	TRBD1	TRBV13	TRBJ1-6
CASSPQHSGANVLTF	TGTGCCAGCTCACCACAGCACTCTGGGGCCAACGTCCTGACTTTC	.	.	TRBV18	TRBJ2-6
CASSSFRGGAPAAFF	TGTGCCAGCAGTTCCTTTAGAGGGGGTGCACCCGCAGCTTTCTTT	.	.	TRBV28	TRBJ1-1
CASSKSGTSGGAYEQYF	TGTGCCAGCAGCAAATCCGGGACTAGCGGGGGGGCGTACGAGCAGTACTTC	.	TRBD2	TRBV7-2	TRBJ2-7
CASSRDRVSNTEAFF	TGCGCCAGCAGCCGAGACAGGGTATCTAACACTGAAGCTTTCTTT	.	TRBD1	TRBV4-3	TRBJ1-1
CASSGQGHEKLFF	TGTGCCAGCAGTGGACAGGGTCACGAAAAACTGTTTTTT	.	TRBD1	TRBV25-1	TRBJ1-4
CASSSQGYNEQFF	TGTGCCAGCAGCTCTCAGGGTTACAATGAGCAGTTCTTC	.	.	TRBV7-8	TRBJ2-1
CASSLTGAMLNTEAFF	TGTGCCAGCAGCTTGACAGGGGCCATGCTCAACACTGAAGCTTTCTTT	once	TRBD1	TRBV7-9	TRBJ1-1
CASSLVLGGNIQYF	TGTGCCAGCAGCTTAGTACTCGGGGGGAACATTCAGTACTTC	.	TRBD2	TRBV7-2	TRBJ2-4
CSARGGNEQFF	TGCAGTGCCCGAGGGGGCAATGAGCAGTTCTTC	.	.	TRBV20-1	TRBJ2-1
CASSIGTSGAREQFF	TGTGCCAGCAGTATTGGGACTAGCGGGGCGAGAGAGCAGTTCTTC	.	TRBD2	TRBV27	TRBJ2-1
CASSGLDSNQPQHF	TGTGCCAGCAGTGGACTCGATAGCAATCAGCCCCAGCATTTT	once	.	TRBV6-1	TRBJ1-5
CASSPRPAGGTQYF	TGTGCCAGCAGCCCCCGCCCGGCAGGGGGCACCCAGTACTTC	.	TRBD1	TRBV27	TRBJ2-7
CASSQVDRVVEQFF	TGCGCCAGCAGCCAAGTTGACAGGGTCGTTGAGCAGTTCTTC	.	TRBD1	TRBV4-1	TRBJ2-1
CASSFLTGTYEQYF	TGTGCCAGCAGCTTTCTCACAGGGACCTACGAGCAGTACTTC	.	.	TRBV7-2	TRBJ2-7
CASSIGSSGAPREQFF	TGTGCCAGTAGTATAGGAAGTAGCGGGGCCCCGAGGGAGCAGTTCTTC	.	TRBD2	TRBV19	TRBJ2-1
CASASGWYEQYF	TGTGCCAGCGCCTCCGGGTGGTACGAGCAGTACTTC	.	.	TRBV6-6	TRBJ2-7
CASSYGQNQETQYF	TGTGCCAGCAGCTACGGACAGAACCAAGAGACCCAGTACTTC	.	.	TRBV7-6	TRBJ2-5
CSVEETGSPYEQYF	TGCAGCGTTGAAGAAACAGGGTCGCCCTACGAGCAGTACTTC	.	.	TRBV29-1	TRBJ2-7
CAWSPSGGEAFF	TGTGCCTGGAGTCCGTCAGGGGGTGAAGCTTTCTTT	.	TRBD1	TRBV30	TRBJ1-1